In its sample, the clone carrying this T cell receptor (beta chain) was seen a few times. Its specificity is not known. The PCR was carried out with 60 Vbeta primers and 13 Jbeta primers. Assay: immunoSEQ multiplex PCR; the TCRdb copy retains only in-frame clones and omits some. The data show about 190,000 clones, with roughly 80% seen just once and less than 4% held by the top ten. The V gene's germline CDR1 is SEHNR and CDR2 FQNEAQ (reference sequence). The V and J ends lost 4 bases and 5 bases respectively, with 23 bases between them. The CDR3 spans 18 residues. These data come from a study of cytomegalovirus exposure and HLA in healthy donors. Overall study results and limits: Presence/absence analysis assumed near-uniform sequencing depth across donors. Some TCR beta chains (around 180 of them) were listed as cytomegalovirus-associated. An analysis that came later showed most CMV-associated TCR beta chains appearing HLA-restricted. The number of N-insertions in an Asian-associated ancestry cluster was reportedly below the approximately 700-donor mean in a later analysis.

The chain employs TRBV7-9 and TRBJ2-2, with D possibly matching TRBD1 (6 bases). The sequencing sample was made of PBMCs. The receptor comes from a woman aged 25 to 39 in good health and CMV-seropositive. Written as DNA, the CDR3 is TGTGCCAGCAGCTCAGGGGAAAACACCGCAGGGTTTACCGGGGAGCTGTTTTTT. Protein: CASSSGENTAGFTGELFF.